This T cell receptor (beta chain) was recorded in a study of long-term antiretroviral therapy in people with HIV. Researchers report immunoSEQ v3.0 was run at survey level. Generated by immunoSEQ multiplex PCR, the TCRdb table keeps only in-frame clones and is missing some. Among 20,000 to 30,000 clones listed, more than 75% were seen once. This clone appeared once. CDR1 SEHNR and CDR2 FQNEAQ come from the germline V gene (reference sequence). With V trimmed by 5 bases and J by 4 bases, 9 bases remained unmatched. The CDR3 runs to 15 residues. Ahead of DNA extraction, samples held roughly 0.95-11 million cryopreserved PBMC each.

V gene TRBV7-9 combines with J gene TRBJ2-3, with 7 bases that match TRBD2. The starting material was unsorted PBMCs, obtained 4.7 to 5 years after starting antiretroviral therapy. The sequence was collected from a middle-aged man with HIV. CDR3 coding DNA: TGTGCCAGCAGCCCCCTCGCGGGAGTTCCAGATACGCAGTATTTT. This codes for CASSPLAGVPDTQYF.